What follows are 27 T cell receptor beta chains derived from one specimen sequenced in a study of blood T cell repertoires in COVID-19. TCRdb keeps only in-frame clones here, not all; method: immunoSEQ multiplex PCR. The sample includes 120,000 or so clones, around 90% of them seen just once. Material: peripheral blood. The receptors shown here come from a human donor in a cohort sampled during active COVID-19.

In its sample, this clone was seen once. This chain links TRBV15 with TRBJ2-4, with a weak D call TRBD2 (5 bases). The V gene's germline CDR1 is LNHNV and CDR2 YYDKDF (reference sequence). The CDR3 extends over 16 amino acids. V lost 5 bases, J lost 1 base, and 15 bases lay in between. DNA for the CDR3: TGTGCCACCAGCCCCCGGTTGAGGGAGGCCAAAAACATTCAGTACTTC. Protein sequence: CATSPRLREAKNIQYF.

This chain's CDR3 is CASSIVASGLETQYF. For the CDR3, the DNA is TGTGCCAGTAGTATCGTGGCTAGCGGTTTGGAGACCCAGTACTTC. The chain employs TRBV19 and TRBJ2-5, with 7 nucleotides matching TRBD2. The CDR3 runs 15 residues. Germline CDR1 LNHDA, CDR2 SQIVND (reference sequence). The V and J ends lost 3 bases and 5 bases, in that order; junction bases with no gene match: 9.

This clone appeared once. The chain combines TRBV2 with TRBJ1-2; a possible D gene is TRBD1 (6 bases). Deletions cut 6 bases from V and 0 bases from J, with 11 bases between. The CDR3 totals 14 residues. Germline assignment: CDR1 SNHLY and CDR2 FYNNEI. Here the CDR3 reads CASSLRQANYGYTF. The CDR3, as DNA: TGTGCCAGCAGCCTTAGACAGGCTAACTATGGCTACACCTTC.

The chain joins TRBV5-1 to TRBJ2-3, with 8 bases matching TRBD2. J was trimmed by 2 bases and V by 5 bases; bases with no gene match: 7. In germline, CDR1 is SGHRS, CDR2 YFSETQ. The CDR3 extends over 15 amino acids. DNA for the CDR3: TGCGCCAGCAGGACAAGCGGGGGACTCACAGATACGCAGTATTTT. Protein sequence: CASRTSGGLTDTQYF. The full variable domain, its missing parts supplied by reference TRBV5-1 and TRBJ2-3, is KAGVTQTPRYLIKTRGQQVTLSCSPISGHRSVSWYQQTPGQGLQFLFEYFSETQRNKGNFPGRFSGRQFSNSRSEMNVSTLELGDSALYLCASRTSGGLTDTQYFGPGTRLTVL.

The J gene is TRBJ2-7, the V gene TRBV19; maybe TRBD1 (5 bases). Trimming left V 5 bases short and J 5 bases short, with 16 bases between. This CDR3 spans 14 amino acids. In germline, CDR1 is LNHDA, CDR2 SQIVND (reference sequence). As DNA, the CDR3 is TGTGCCAGTAGTTATCTCGGAAGGGGCGACGAGCAGTACTTC. Its protein product is CASSYLGRGDEQYF.

The chain uses TRBV7-9 and TRBJ2-2; TRBD2 agrees at 8 bases. Germline CDR1 is SEHNR and CDR2 is FQNEAQ (reference sequence). CDR3 length equals 18 residues. Trimming took 1 base from V and 7 from J; bases not matched to a gene: 14. CDR3 DNA: TGTGCCAGCAGCTTAGGAGGACGGACTAGCCGATACGGCGGGGAGCTGTTTTTT. Residues: CASSLGGRTSRYGGELFF.

The chain recombines TRBV19 with TRBJ1-1, with TRBD1 as a possible D gene (6 bases). Trimming shortened V by 0 bases and J by 4 bases, and 18 bases separated the two germline ends. Germline assignment: CDR1 LNHDA and CDR2 SQIVND (reference sequence). The CDR3 sequence is 17 residues long. The CDR3 DNA reads TGTGCCAGTAGTATAGAGAAATGGACAGAGAAGTCCACTGAAGCTTTCTTT. This gives the protein CASSIEKWTEKSTEAFF. The whole variable domain, remainder taken from reference TRBV19 and TRBJ1-1, is DGGITQSPKYLFRKEGQNVTLSCEQNLNHDAMYWYRQDPGQGLRLIYYSQIVNDFQKGDIAEGYSVSREKKESFPLTVTSAQKNPTAFYLCASSIEKWTEKSTEAFFGQGTRLTVV.

The chain uses TRBV5-1 and TRBJ2-5, with 13 bases matching TRBD2. Germline V gene sequence: CDR1 SGHRS, CDR2 YFSETQ. After removal of 4 bases from V and 1 base from J, the junction contained 4 bases not matched to a gene. CDR3 length: 16 residues. The CDR3: CASSRGTSGAQETQYF. The DNA for the CDR3 is TGCGCCAGCAGCCGTGGGACTAGCGGGGCCCAAGAGACCCAGTACTTC.

The chain couples TRBV7-3 to TRBJ1-1, with TRBD1 identical over 7 bases. The CDR3 sequence is 17 residues long. J lost 6 bases, V lost 5 bases, and 18 bases had no gene match. Germline V lookup: CDR1 SGHTA, CDR2 FQGTGA. The CDR3 DNA is TGTGCCAGCAGCCTACAGAACAGGGGCGATACGATGTCTGAAGCTTTCTTT. Protein sequence: CASSLQNRGDTMSEAFF.

The chain carries TRBV18 and TRBJ1-5, with 8 bases that match TRBD1. CDR1 and CDR2 from the germline V gene are KGHSH and LQKENI. J was trimmed by 1 base and V by 3 bases; bases with no gene match: 8. CDR3 length: 17 amino acids. CDR3 residues: CASSPKTGDTSNQPQHF. The CDR3 DNA reads TGTGCCAGCTCACCTAAGACAGGGGATACAAGCAATCAGCCCCAGCATTTT. The full variable domain, with the rest looked up from reference TRBV18 and TRBJ1-5, is NAGVMQNPRHLVRRRGQEARLRCSPMKGHSHVYWYRQLPEEGLKFMVYLQKENIIDESGMPKERFSAEFPKEGPSILRIQQVVRGDSAAYFCASSPKTGDTSNQPQHFGDGTRLSIL.

The chain couples TRBV7-9 to TRBJ1-1; D is ambiguous. Germline V lookup: CDR1 SEHNR, CDR2 FQNEAQ (reference sequence). This CDR3 is 14 amino acids long. The ends were cut back, 1 base at V and 5 bases at J, with 11 bases in the middle. This chain's CDR3 is CASSLVAIGTEAFF. The CDR3 DNA reads as TGTGCCAGCAGCTTAGTAGCGATCGGGACTGAAGCTTTCTTT.

The chain carries TRBV12-5 and TRBJ1-1; TRBD1 agrees at 7 bases. After removal of 3 bases from V and 1 base from J, the junction contained 5 bases not matched to a gene. The CDR3 spans 15 residues. Germline CDR1 reads LGHNT; CDR2 reads FRNRAP. The CDR3: CASGLVRQGNTEAFF. In nucleotides, the CDR3 is TGTGCTAGTGGTTTAGTACGACAGGGGAACACTGAAGCTTTCTTT.

The rearrangement links TRBV6-5 to TRBJ2-7; D uncertain. The CDR3 is made up of 13 amino acids. Trimming took 6 bases from V and 0 from J, leaving 9 bases between them. From germline, CDR1 is MNHEY and CDR2 SVGAGI. The CDR3 DNA reads as TGTGCCAGCAGACTACCGAGCTCCTACGAGCAGTACTTC. Its translation is CASRLPSSYEQYF.

This chain uses TRBV10-3 with TRBJ1-1, with a possible D match to TRBD1 (5 bases). CDR1 and CDR2 from the germline V gene are ENHRY and SYGVKD. The V and J ends lost 4 bases and 1 base respectively, with 7 bases between them. CDR3 length: 13 residues. The CDR3 DNA is TGTGCCATCAGTGCGGGGGGGAACACTGAAGCTTTCTTT. Its protein is CAISAGGNTEAFF.

CDR3 sequence: CASRFFSGRVEQYF. CDR3 sequence (DNA): TGTGCAAGTCGCTTTTTTAGCGGGAGAGTCGAGCAGTACTTC. The gene calls are TRBV12-2 and TRBJ2-7; the DNA was not used to check the table's D call, TRBD2. TRBV12-2 is assigned pseudogene status. CDR3 size: 14 residues.

The rearrangement uses TRBV5-1 and TRBJ2-1; D unclear. The CDR3 extends over 11 amino acids. Germline CDR1 is SGHRS and CDR2 is YFSETQ. Trimming cost V 6 bases and J 5 bases, with 6 bases left between them. The CDR3 region is CASKLNNEQFF. CDR3 nucleotide sequence: TGCGCCAGCAAACTTAACAATGAGCAGTTCTTC. Drawing the rest from reference TRBV5-1 and TRBJ2-1, the complete variable domain is KAGVTQTPRYLIKTRGQQVTLSCSPISGHRSVSWYQQTPGQGLQFLFEYFSETQRNKGNFPGRFSGRQFSNSRSEMNVSTLELGDSALYLCASKLNNEQFFGPGTRLTVL.

The rearrangement links TRBV24-1 to TRBJ1-5, with 8 nucleotides matching TRBD1. This CDR3 contains 19 residues. Per germline, CDR1 KGHDR and CDR2 SFDVKD. V was clipped by 4 bases and J by 4 bases; unmatched bases: 17. The CDR3 reads CATSDPQGAARPKNQPQHF. The CDR3 DNA reads as TGTGCCACCAGTGACCCTCAGGGGGCAGCCCGGCCAAAGAATCAGCCCCAGCATTTT.

V and J are TRBV28 and TRBJ2-6; D is uncertain. The CDR3 runs to 11 residues. Per the germline V gene, CDR1 is MDHEN and CDR2 is SYDVKM. This CDR3 is CATSGANVLTF. CDR3 coding DNA: TGTGCGACTTCTGGGGCCAACGTCCTGACTTTC.

This chain joins TRBV6-5 and TRBJ2-2, with TRBD1 identical over 12 bases. This CDR3 has 14 amino acids. Trimming removed 8 bases from V and 4 bases from J; junction bases left unmatched: 2. Germline CDR1 reads MNHEY; CDR2 reads SVGAGI. The CDR3 loop reads CASGDRGRTGELFF. The CDR3 region has the DNA TGTGCCAGCGGGGACAGGGGGCGCACCGGGGAGCTGTTTTTT.

The chain couples TRBV18 to TRBJ1-2; 8 positions agree with TRBD1. The CDR3 is 14 residues long. Germline lookup yields CDR1 KGHSH and CDR2 LQKENI. Losses at the gene ends were 4 bases for V and 6 bases for J; bases not matched to a gene: 7. The CDR3 loop reads CASSRDLDRDGYTF. The DNA for the CDR3 is TGTGCCAGCTCACGGGATCTGGACAGGGATGGCTACACCTTC.

CDR3 sequence reads: CASSEQGANTGYTF. As DNA, the CDR3 is TGTGCCAGCAGTGAGCAGGGGGCGAATACGGGCTACACCTTC. V usage is TRBV6-4 and J usage is TRBJ1-2, with 8 bases that match TRBD1. The ends lost 3 bases at V and 8 bases at J; junction bases unmatched: 8. This CDR3 has 14 residues. The germline CDR1 and CDR2 sequences are MRHNA and SNTAGT.

This clone was seen once. V gene TRBV3-1 (or the pseudogene TRBV3-2) combines with J gene TRBJ2-1; 12 positions match TRBD2. CDR1 and CDR2 from the germline V gene are LGHDT and YNNKEL (reference sequence). The CDR3 length is 15 residues. Losses at the gene ends were 0 bases for V and 15 bases for J; bases not matched to a gene: 9. CDR3 sequence (DNA): TGTGCCAGCAGCCAAGAAAGGGCTAGCGGGGGGGGTAGGTTCTTC. Its protein is CASSQERASGGGRFF.

The rearrangement uses TRBV5-1 and TRBJ2-2; unclear D gene. Trimming took off 2 bases at V and 0 bases at J, with 5 bases between the two ends. This CDR3 contains 14 residues. The V gene's germline CDR1 is SGHRS and CDR2 YFSETQ. CDR3 bases: TGCGCCAGCAGCTTTCAGACGAACACCGGGGAGCTGTTTTTT. Translated, it gives CASSFQTNTGELFF.

The chain has TRBV28 and TRBJ1-2, with a possible D match to TRBD1 (5 bases). Trimming cost V 5 bases and J 2 bases, with 9 bases left between them. Germline CDR1 MDHEN, CDR2 SYDVKM. This CDR3 comprises 13 residues. CDR3 in amino acids: CASSAPGNYGYTF. The CDR3 DNA reads as TGTGCCAGCAGTGCCCCAGGGAACTATGGCTACACCTTC.

The chain couples TRBV7-3 to TRBJ2-2; TRBD2 aligns across 11 bases. Per germline, CDR1 SGHTA and CDR2 FQGTGA. After removal of 4 bases from V and 3 bases from J, the junction contained 4 bases not matched to a gene. The CDR3 runs to 16 residues. This chain's CDR3 is CASSSTSGVDTGELFF. The CDR3 DNA reads TGTGCCAGCAGCTCGACTAGCGGGGTGGACACCGGGGAGCTGTTTTTT.

The CDR3 protein is CASSLRSGPGVAFF. In nucleotides, the CDR3 is TGCGCCAGCAGCTTGCGGTCCGGGCCAGGGGTGGCTTTCTTT. The chain joins TRBV5-1 to TRBJ1-1, with D possibly matching TRBD1 (6 bases). Germline-derived CDR1 and CDR2 are SGHRS and YFSETQ. This CDR3 is built from 14 residues. The ends were cut back, 1 base at V and 11 bases at J, with 18 bases in the middle.

The sample holds one count of this clone. This chain joins TRBV19 and TRBJ2-1; 10 positions agree with TRBD2. After removal of 4 bases from V and 4 bases from J, the junction contained 7 bases not matched to a gene. Looked up from germline, CDR1 is LNHDA and CDR2 is SQIVND (reference sequence). The CDR3 covers 16 residues. Here the CDR3 DNA reads TGTGCCAGTAGTACCCAGACTAGCGGGTTGTACAATGAGCAGTTCTTC. Protein sequence: CASSTQTSGLYNEQFF.